The clone carrying this T cell receptor (beta chain) occurred many times. All unsorted peripheral T cells were captured because whole blood was used without fractionation. These data come from a study of HIV-infected patients and healthy controls. Alpha and beta constant-region primers primed reverse transcription of around 540 ng RNA. Separate chain-specific third strand synthesis with multiplexing indices produced the alpha and beta libraries. Each CDR3 protein is one row after TCRdb ran MiXCR on the 5' RACE reads. The sample contains some 19,000 distinct CDR3 sequences, about 8.9% of which appear only once. Trimming shortened V by 4 bases and J by 3 bases, and 13 bases separated the two germline ends. The length of the CDR3 is 15 residues. Germline CDR1 is SEHNR and CDR2 is FQNEAQ (reference sequence).

The sample consisted of blood. The TCR comes from an adult in good health. V and J are TRBV7-9 and TRBJ1-3; D gene unclear. CDR3 in amino acids: CASSSLGTDGNTIYF. Written as DNA, the CDR3 is TGTGCCAGCAGCTCACTCGGTACGGATGGAAACACCATATATTTT.